The TCR beta chain under discussion was sequenced for a study of shared clonotypes between healthy human individuals. General observations from the study: Clonotypes not shared had lower generation probabilities than those common to all four donors.

The CDR3 loop spans 10 amino acids. Between the trimmed V and J ends, which lost 10 bases and 5 bases, there was a span of 7 bases. In germline, CDR1 is MGHDK, CDR2 SYGVNS. In regard to this clone: Its specificity is unknown.

Terminally differentiated effector memory CD45RA+ cells were excluded by CCR7 positive selection of CD45RO-negative cells. Measured with immunoSEQ multiplex PCR; TCRdb has only the in-frame clones, and not every one. Of roughly 2,000,000 clones in the sample, 85% to 95% were seen once. This clonotype was sampled from a man younger than 30 in good health. What was sequenced was naive CD8+ T cells sorted from blood. The rearrangement joins TRBV25-1 to TRBJ2-3; D remains unclear. Here the CDR3 reads CATVGDTQYF. CDR3 bases: TGTGCCACCGTGGGAGATACGCAGTATTTT.